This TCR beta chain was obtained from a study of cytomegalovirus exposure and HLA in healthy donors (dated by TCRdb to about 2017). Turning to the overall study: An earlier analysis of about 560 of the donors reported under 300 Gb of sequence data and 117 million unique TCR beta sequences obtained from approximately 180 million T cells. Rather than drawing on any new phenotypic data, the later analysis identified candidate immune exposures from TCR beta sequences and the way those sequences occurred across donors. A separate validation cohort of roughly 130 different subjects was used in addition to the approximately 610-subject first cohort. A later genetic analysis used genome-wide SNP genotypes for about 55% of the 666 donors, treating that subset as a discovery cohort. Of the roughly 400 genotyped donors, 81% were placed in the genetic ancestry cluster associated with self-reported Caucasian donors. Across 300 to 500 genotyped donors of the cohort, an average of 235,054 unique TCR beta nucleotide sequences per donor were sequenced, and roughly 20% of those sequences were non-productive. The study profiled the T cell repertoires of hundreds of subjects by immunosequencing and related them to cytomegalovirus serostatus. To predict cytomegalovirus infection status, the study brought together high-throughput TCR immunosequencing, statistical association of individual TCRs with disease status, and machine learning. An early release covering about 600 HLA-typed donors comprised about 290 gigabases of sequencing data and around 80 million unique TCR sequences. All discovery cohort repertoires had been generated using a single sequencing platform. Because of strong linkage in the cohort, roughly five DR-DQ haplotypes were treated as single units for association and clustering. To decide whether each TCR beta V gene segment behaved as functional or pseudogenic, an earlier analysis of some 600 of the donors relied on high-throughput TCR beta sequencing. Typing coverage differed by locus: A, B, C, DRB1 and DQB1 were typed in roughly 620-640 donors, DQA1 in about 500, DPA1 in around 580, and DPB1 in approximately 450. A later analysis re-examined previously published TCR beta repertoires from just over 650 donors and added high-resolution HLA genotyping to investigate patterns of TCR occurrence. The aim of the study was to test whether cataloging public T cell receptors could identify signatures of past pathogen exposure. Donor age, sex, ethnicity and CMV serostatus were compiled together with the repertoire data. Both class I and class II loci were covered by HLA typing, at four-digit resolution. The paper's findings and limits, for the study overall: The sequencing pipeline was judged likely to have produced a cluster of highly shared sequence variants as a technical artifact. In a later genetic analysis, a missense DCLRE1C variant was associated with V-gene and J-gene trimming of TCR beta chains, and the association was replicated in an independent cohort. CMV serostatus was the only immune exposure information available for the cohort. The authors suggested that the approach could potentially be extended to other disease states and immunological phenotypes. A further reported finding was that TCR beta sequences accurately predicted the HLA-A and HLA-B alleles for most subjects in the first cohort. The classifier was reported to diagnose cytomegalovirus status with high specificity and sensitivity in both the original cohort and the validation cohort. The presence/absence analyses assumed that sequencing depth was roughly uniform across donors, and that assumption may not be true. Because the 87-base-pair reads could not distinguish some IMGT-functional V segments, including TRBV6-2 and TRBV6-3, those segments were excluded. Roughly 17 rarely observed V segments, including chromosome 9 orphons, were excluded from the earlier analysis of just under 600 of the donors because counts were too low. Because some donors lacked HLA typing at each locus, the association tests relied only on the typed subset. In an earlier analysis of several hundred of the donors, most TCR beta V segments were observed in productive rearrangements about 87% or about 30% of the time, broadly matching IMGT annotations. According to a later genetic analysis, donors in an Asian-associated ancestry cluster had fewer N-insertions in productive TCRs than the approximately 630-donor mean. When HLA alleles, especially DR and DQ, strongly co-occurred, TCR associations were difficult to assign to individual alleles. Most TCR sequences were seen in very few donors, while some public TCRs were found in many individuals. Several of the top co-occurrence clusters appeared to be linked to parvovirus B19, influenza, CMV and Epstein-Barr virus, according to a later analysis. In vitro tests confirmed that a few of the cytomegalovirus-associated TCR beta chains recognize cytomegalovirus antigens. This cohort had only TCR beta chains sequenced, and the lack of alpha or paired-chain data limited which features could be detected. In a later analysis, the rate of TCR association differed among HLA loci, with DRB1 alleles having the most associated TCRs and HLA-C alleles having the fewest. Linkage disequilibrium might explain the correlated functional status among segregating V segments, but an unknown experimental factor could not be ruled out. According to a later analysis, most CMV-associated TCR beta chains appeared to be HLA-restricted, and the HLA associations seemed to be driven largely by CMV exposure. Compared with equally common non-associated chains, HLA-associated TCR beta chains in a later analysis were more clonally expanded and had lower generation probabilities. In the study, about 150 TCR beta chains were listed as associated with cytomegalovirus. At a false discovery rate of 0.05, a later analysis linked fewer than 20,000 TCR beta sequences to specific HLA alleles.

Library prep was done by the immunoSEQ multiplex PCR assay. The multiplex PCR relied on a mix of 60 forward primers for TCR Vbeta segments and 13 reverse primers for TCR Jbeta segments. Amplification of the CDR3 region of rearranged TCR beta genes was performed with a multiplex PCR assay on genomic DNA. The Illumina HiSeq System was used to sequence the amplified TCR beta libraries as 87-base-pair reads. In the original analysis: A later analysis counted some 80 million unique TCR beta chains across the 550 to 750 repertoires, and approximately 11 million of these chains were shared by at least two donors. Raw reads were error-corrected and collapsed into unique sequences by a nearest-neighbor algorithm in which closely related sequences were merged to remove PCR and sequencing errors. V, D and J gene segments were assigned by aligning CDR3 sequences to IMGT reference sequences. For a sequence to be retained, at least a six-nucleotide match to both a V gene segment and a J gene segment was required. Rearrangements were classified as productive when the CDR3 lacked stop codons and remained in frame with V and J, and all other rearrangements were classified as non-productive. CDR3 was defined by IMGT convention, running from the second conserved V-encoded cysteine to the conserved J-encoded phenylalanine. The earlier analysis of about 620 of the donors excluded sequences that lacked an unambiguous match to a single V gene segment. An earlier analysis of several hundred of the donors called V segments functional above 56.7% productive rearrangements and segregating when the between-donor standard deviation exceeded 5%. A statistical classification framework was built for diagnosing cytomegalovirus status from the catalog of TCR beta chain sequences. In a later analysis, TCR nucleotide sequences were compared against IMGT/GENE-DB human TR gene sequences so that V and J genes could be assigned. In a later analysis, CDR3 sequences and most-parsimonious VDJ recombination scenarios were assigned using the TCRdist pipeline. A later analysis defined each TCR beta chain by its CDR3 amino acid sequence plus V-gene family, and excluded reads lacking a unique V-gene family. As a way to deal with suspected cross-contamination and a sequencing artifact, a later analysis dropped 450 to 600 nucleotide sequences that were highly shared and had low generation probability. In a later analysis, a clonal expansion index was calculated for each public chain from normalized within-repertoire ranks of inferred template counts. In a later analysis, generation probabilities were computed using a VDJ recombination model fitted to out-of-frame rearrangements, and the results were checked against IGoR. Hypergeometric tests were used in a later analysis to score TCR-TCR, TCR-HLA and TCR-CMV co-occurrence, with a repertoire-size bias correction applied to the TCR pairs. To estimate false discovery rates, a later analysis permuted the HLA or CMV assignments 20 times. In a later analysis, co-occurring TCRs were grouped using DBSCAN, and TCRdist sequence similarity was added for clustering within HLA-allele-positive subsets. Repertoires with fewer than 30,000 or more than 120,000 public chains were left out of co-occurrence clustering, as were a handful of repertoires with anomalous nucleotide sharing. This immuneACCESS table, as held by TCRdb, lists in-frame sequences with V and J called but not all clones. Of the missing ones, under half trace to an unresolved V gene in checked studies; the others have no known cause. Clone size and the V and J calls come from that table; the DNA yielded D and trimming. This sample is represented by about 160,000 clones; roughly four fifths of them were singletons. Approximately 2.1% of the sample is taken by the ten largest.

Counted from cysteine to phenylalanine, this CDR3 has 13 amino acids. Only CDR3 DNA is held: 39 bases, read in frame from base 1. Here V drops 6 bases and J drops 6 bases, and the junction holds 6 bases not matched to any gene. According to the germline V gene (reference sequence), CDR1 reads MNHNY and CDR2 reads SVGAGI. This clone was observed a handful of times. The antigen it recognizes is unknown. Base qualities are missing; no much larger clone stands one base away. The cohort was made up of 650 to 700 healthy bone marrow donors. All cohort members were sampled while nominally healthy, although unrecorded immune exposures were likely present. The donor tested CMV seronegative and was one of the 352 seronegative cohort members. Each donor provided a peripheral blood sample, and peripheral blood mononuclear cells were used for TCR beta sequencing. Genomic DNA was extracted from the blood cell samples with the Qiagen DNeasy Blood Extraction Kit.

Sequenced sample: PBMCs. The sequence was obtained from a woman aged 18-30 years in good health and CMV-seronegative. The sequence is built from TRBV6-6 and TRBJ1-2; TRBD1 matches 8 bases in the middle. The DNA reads TGTGCCAGCAGATATTCAGGGGGCGATGGCTACACCTTC. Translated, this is CASRYSGGDGYTF.